This T cell receptor (beta chain) is drawn from a study of T cells in Graves' hyperthyroidism and ophthalmopathy. As for this clonotype: Its target is unknown. At one end, the junction sequence differs from germline, possibly due to a read error.

Using RNA transcripts as the source, TCR beta CDR3 regions were amplified. The HTBI primer set served for first-round RT-PCR of the TCR CDR3. TCRdb reanalysed the multiplex PCR reads using MiXCR and keeps one entry per CDR3 protein. The sample consists of 540,000 or so distinct CDR3 sequences, approximately 14% of them appearing once. This CDR3 region has 15 residues. The germline V gene encodes CDR1 MDHEN and CDR2 SYDVKM. Diagnosis relied on clinical symptoms, serum thyroxine and TRAb, thyroid ultrasound and orbital computed tomography. Findings and limits, study-wide: Stable hyperthyroidism was told apart from ophthalmopathy by a model built on 13 V-J features. Appearing also in blood were most of the thyroid clonotypes expanded above 0.001.

Sample: blood. This sequence joins TRBV28 and TRBJ1-3; 7 nucleotides line up with TRBD1. This receptor was taken from a woman aged 25 to 39 with Graves' hyperthyroidism. CDR3 residues: CASSLVTGVGSTIYF. CDR3 nucleotide sequence: TGTGCCAGCAGTTTGGTAACAGGGGTCGGAAGCACCATATATTTT.